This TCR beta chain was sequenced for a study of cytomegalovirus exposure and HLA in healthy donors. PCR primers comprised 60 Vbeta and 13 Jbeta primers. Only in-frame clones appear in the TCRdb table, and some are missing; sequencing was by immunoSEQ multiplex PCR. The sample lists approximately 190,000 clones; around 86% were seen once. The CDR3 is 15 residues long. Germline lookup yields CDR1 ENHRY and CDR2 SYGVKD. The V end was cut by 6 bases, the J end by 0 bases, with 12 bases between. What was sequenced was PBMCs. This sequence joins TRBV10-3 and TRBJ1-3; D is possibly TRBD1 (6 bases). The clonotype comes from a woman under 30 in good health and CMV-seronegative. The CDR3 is CAIRRQDSSGNTIYF. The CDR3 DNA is TGTGCCATCAGAAGACAGGATAGCTCTGGAAACACCATATATTTT.